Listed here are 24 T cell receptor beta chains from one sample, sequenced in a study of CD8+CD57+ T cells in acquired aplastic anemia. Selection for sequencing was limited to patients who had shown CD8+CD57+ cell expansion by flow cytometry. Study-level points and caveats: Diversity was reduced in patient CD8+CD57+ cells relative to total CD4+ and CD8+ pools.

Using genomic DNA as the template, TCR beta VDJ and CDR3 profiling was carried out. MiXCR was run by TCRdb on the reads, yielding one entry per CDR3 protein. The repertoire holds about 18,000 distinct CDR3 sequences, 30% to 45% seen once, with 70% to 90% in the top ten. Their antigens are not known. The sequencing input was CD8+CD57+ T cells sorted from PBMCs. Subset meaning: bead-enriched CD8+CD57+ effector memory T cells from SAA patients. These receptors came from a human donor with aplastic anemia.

For the CDR3, the DNA is TGTGCCACCAGCGAACAGGACGGTATCACAGATACGCAGTATTTT. This gives the protein CATSEQDGITDTQYF. J is TRBJ2-3 and V is TRBV10-3; a possible D gene is TRBD1 (5 bases). V was trimmed by 10 bases and J by 2 bases, leaving 19 bases between them. This CDR3 comprises 15 residues. Germline CDR1 and CDR2: ENHRY and SYGVKD.

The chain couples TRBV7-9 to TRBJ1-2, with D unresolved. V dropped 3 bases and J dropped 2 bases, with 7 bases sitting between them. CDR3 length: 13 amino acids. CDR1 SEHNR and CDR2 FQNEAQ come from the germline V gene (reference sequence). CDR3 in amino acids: CASSFEENYGYTF. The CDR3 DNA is TGTGCCAGCAGCTTTGAAGAGAACTATGGCTACACCTTC.

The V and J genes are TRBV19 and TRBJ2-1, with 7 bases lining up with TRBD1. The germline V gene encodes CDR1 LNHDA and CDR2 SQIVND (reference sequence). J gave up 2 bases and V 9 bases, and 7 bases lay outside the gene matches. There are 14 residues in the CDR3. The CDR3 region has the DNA TGTGCCAGCCAGACAGGGAGTCCCTACAATGAGCAGTTCTTC. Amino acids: CASQTGSPYNEQFF.

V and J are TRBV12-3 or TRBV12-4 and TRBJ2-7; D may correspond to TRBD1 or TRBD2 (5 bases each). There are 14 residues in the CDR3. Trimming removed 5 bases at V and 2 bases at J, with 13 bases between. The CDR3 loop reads CASSPSLGAYEQYF. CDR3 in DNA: TGTGCCAGCAGTCCCTCACTAGGGGCCTACGAGCAGTACTTC.

In DNA, the CDR3 is TGTGCCAGCAGTTTAGGGTATACCACAGATACGCAGTATTTT. This translates into CASSLGYTTDTQYF. The chain uses TRBV12-3 or TRBV12-4 and TRBJ2-3; no clear D. Deletions cut 1 base from V and 2 bases from J, with 7 bases between. The length of the CDR3 is 14 residues.

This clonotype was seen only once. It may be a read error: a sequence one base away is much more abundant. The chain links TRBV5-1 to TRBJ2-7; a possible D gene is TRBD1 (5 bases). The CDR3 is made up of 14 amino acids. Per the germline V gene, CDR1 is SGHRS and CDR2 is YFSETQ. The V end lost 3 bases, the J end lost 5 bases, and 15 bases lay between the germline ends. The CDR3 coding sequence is TGCGCCAGCAGCTCCTGGGGCAGGAAGGACGAGCAGTACTTC. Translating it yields CASSSWGRKDEQYF.

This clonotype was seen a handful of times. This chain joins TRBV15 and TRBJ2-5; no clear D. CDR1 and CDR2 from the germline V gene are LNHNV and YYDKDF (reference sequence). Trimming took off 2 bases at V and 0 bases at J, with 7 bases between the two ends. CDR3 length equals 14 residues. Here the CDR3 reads CATSRIPNQETQYF. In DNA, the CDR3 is TGTGCCACCAGCAGAATACCGAACCAAGAGACCCAGTACTTC.

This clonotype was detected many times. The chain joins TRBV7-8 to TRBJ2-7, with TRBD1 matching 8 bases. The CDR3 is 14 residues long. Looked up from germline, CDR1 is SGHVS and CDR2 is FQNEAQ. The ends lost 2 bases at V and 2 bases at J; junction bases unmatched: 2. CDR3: CASSLWTGPYEQYF. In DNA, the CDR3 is TGTGCCAGCAGCTTATGGACAGGGCCCTACGAGCAGTACTTC. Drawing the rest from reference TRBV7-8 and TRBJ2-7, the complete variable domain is GAGVSQSPRYKVAKRGQDVALRCDPISGHVSLFWYQQALGQGPEFLTYFQNEAQLDKSGLPSDRFFAERPEGSVSTLKIQRTQQEDSAVYLCASSLWTGPYEQYFGPGTRLTVT.

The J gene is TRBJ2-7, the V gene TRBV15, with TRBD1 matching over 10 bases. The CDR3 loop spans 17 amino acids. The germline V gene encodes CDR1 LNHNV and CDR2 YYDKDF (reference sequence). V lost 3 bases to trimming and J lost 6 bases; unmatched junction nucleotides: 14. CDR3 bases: TGTGCCACCAGCAGCCAAGACTTACCGGGGACAGGGGTCGAGCAGTACTTC. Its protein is CATSSQDLPGTGVEQYF. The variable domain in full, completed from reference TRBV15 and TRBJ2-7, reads DAMVIQNPRYQVTQFGKPVTLSCSQTLNHNVMYWYQQKSSQAPKLLFHYYDKDFNNEADTPDNFQSRRPNTSFCFLDIRSPGLGDTAMYLCATSSQDLPGTGVEQYFGPGTRLTVT.

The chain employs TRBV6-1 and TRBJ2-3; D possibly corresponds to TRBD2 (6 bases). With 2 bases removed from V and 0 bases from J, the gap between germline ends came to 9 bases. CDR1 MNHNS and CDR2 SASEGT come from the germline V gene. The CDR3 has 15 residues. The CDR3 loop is CASSEISGSTDTQYF. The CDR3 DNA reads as TGTGCCAGCAGTGAAATCAGCGGGAGCACAGATACGCAGTATTTT.

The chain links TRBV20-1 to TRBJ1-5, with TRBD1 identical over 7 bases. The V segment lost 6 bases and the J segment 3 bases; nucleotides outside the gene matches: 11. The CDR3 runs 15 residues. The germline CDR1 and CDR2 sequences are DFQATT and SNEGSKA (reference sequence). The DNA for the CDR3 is TGCAGTGCCACCCCCTTGGGACAGACCAATCAGCCCCAGCATTTT. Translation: CSATPLGQTNQPQHF.

CDR3 residues: CSVETSSGNEQFF. CDR3 DNA sequence: TGCAGCGTTGAGACTAGTTCGGGCAATGAGCAGTTCTTC. The chain employs TRBV29-1 and TRBJ2-1; D may be TRBD2 (6 bases). Trimming removed 3 bases at V and 6 bases at J, with 12 bases between. This CDR3 is 13 amino acids long. The germline V gene encodes CDR1 SQVTM and CDR2 ANQGSEA.

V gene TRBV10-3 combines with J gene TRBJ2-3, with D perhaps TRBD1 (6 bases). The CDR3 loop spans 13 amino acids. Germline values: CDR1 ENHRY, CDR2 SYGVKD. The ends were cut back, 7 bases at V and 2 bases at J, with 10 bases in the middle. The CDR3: CAIKTGITDTQYF. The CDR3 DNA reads TGTGCCATCAAAACAGGGATCACAGATACGCAGTATTTT.

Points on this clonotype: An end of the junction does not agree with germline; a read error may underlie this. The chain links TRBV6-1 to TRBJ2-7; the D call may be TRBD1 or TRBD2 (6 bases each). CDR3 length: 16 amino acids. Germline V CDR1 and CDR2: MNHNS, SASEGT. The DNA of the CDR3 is TGTGCCAGCAGCGAAGTGGGGGGCGTGGGGTCCTACGAGCAGTACTTC. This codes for CASSEVGGVGSYEQYF.

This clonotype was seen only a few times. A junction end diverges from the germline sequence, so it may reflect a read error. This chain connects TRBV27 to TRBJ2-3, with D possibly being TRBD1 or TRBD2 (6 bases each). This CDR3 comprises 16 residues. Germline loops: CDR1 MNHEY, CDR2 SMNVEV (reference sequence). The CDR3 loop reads CASGLIGGGLTDTQYF. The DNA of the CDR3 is TGTGCCAGCGGTTTAATCGGAGGGGGACTCACAGATACGCAGTATTTT.

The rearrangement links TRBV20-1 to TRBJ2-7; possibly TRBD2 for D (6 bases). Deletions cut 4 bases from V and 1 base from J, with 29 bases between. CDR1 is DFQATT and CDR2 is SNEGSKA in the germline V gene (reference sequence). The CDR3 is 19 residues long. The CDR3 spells CSATPRPSGVQVWSYEQYF. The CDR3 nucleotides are TGCAGTGCTACCCCCCGGCCGTCGGGAGTACAGGTATGGTCCTACGAGCAGTACTTC.

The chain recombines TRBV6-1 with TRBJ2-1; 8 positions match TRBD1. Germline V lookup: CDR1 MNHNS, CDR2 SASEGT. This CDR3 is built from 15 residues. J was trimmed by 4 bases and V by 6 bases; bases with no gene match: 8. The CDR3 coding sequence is TGTGCCAGCAGCCTTACAGGGGGGATTTACAATGAGCAGTTCTTC. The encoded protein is CASSLTGGIYNEQFF.

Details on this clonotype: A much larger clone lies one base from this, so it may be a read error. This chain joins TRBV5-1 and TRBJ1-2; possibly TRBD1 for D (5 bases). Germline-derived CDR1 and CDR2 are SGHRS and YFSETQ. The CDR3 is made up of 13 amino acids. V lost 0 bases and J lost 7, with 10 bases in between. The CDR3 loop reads CASSLGKGTGYTF. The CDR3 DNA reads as TGCGCCAGCAGCTTGGGCAAGGGGACTGGCTACACCTTC.

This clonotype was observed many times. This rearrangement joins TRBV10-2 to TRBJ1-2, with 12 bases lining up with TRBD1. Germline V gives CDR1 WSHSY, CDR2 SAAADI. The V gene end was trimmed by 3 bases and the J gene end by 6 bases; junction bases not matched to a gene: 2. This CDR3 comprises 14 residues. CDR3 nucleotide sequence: TGCGCCAGCAGTGAAGGGACAGGGGGCGATGGCTACACCTTC. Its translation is CASSEGTGGDGYTF.

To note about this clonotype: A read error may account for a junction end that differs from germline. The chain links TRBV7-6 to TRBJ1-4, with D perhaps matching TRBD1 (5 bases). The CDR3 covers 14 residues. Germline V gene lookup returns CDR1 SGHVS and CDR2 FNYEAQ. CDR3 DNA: TGTGCCAGCAGCTTAGGCCCGGAGTGGGGCTACTTAGCTTTT. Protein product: CASSLGPEWGYLAF.

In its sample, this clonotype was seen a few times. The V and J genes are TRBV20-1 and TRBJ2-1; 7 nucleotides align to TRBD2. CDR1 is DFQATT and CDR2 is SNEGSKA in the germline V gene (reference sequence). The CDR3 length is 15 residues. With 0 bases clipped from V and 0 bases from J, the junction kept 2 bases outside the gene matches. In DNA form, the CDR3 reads TGCAGTGCTAGAGAACAGCGGGACTCCTACAATGAGCAGTTCTTC. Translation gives CSAREQRDSYNEQFF.

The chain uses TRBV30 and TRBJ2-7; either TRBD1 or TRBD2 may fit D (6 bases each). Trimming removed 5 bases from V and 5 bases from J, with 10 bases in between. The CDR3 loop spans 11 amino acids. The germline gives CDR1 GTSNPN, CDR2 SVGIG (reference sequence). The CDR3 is CAWQGGNEQYF. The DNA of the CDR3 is TGTGCCTGGCAAGGGGGGAACGAGCAGTACTTC.

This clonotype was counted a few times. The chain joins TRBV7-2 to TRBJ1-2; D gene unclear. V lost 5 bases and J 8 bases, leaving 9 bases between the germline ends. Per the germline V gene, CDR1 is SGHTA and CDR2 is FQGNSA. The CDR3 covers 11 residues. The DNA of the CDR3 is TGTGCCAGCAGCCCGGGGTGGGGCTACACCTTC. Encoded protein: CASSPGWGYTF.

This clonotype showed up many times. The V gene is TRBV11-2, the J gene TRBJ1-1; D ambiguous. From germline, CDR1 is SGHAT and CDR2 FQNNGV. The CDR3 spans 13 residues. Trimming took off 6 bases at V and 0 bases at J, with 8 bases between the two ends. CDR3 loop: CASSSPVNTEAFF. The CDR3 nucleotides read TGTGCCAGCAGTAGCCCGGTGAACACTGAAGCTTTCTTT.